A selection of T cell receptor beta chains follows, all from one sample in a study of blood T cell repertoires in COVID-19. Sequenced by immunoSEQ multiplex PCR; TCRdb stores in-frame clones only, minus some. The table lists 200,000 to 300,000 clones, about 80% of them singletons, with about 3.5% in the top ten. Sequences were obtained from peripheral blood. The receptors come from an elderly woman with acute or convalescent COVID-19. Each CDR3 is given with its conserved first and last residue. The D gene is left open where the match is weak. Rows may omit the clone size; those that give it use once, few, many or a size class.

clone_size j_call d_call v_call cdr3_aa cdr3_nt
. TRBJ2-6 TRBD1 TRBV23-1 CASSQWDSSRDRDFGANVLTF TGCGCCAGCAGTCAGTGGGACTCCTCCCGGGACAGGGATTTTGGGGCCAACGTCCTGACTTTC
. TRBJ2-3 TRBD2 TRBV20-1 CSASVGGFTDTQYF TGCAGTGCTAGTGTCGGGGGGTTCACAGATACGCAGTATTTT
. TRBJ1-2 . TRBV11-2 CASSLYGNYGYTF TGTGCCAGCAGCTTATACGGGAACTATGGCTACACCTTC
. TRBJ1-2 . TRBV6-5 CASSYSRGNYGYTF TGTGCCAGCAGTTACTCAAGGGGGAACTATGGCTACACCTTC
few TRBJ1-6 . TRBV23-1 CASSQSGAHSPLHF TGCGCCAGCAGTCAATCGGGGGCGCATTCACCCCTCCACTTT
few TRBJ1-1 . TRBV5-1 CASSPGPGVGAFF TGCGCCAGCAGCCCCGGACCGGGGGTGGGAGCTTTCTTT
. TRBJ2-2 TRBD1 TRBV7-2 CASSLGQGTGELFF TGTGCCAGCAGCTTAGGACAGGGCACCGGGGAGCTGTTTTTT
. TRBJ2-2 TRBD2 TRBV19 CATPASGGANTGELFF TGTGCCACCCCGGCTAGCGGGGGAGCGAACACCGGGGAGCTGTTTTTT
. TRBJ1-2 . TRBV4-3 CASSQVGASANYGYTF TGCGCCAGCAGCCAAGTTGGAGCCAGTGCGAACTATGGCTACACCTTC
. TRBJ1-6 TRBD1 TRBV27 CASSLFGTGKTPLHF TGTGCCAGCAGTTTATTTGGGACAGGGAAGACACCCCTCCACTTT
. TRBJ1-6 TRBD1 TRBV19 CASRTGDSNSPLHF TGTGCCAGTCGCACAGGGGATAGTAATTCACCCCTCCACTTT
. TRBJ1-4 . TRBV29-1 CSVSGVTNEKLFF TGCAGCGTCTCAGGGGTGACTAATGAAAAACTGTTTTTT
. TRBJ2-5 . TRBV10-3 CAISERQDQETQYF TGTGCCATCAGTGAGAGGCAGGACCAAGAGACCCAGTACTTC
once TRBJ1-2 . TRBV28 CASSLSANYGYTF TGTGCCAGCAGTCTCAGCGCTAACTATGGCTACACCTTC
. TRBJ1-5 . TRBV7-8 CASSSWGGLQPQHF TGTGCCAGCAGCTCCTGGGGCGGCCTCCAGCCCCAGCATTTT
. TRBJ2-1 TRBD2 TRBV20-1 CSASLTSGYEQFF TGCAGTGCTAGTTTGACTAGCGGGTATGAGCAGTTCTTC
few TRBJ2-7 . TRBV5-1 CASSSVGGRYEQYF TGCGCCAGCAGTTCCGTAGGAGGGCGGTACGAGCAGTACTTC
. TRBJ1-3 TRBD1 TRBV9 CASSETGFGNTIYF TGTGCCAGCAGTGAGACAGGGTTTGGAAACACCATATATTTT
. TRBJ1-2 . TRBV5-4 CASSLVPGVDGYTF TGTGCCAGCAGCTTGGTCCCAGGTGTGGATGGCTACACCTTC
many TRBJ2-3 TRBD2 TRBV6-2/TRBV6-3 CASSYGTTGTSTDTQYF TGTGCCAGCAGTTACGGGACTACCGGTACTAGCACAGATACGCAGTATTTT
. TRBJ2-7 TRBD2 TRBV7-2 CASSVGLAGVSSHEQYF TGTGCCAGCAGCGTGGGACTAGCGGGAGTTTCCTCCCACGAGCAGTACTTC
. TRBJ2-3 TRBD2 TRBV5-1 CASSSLAGGLTDTQYF TGCGCCAGCAGCTCCTTAGCGGGGGGTCTCACAGATACGCAGTATTTT